This is a list of T cell receptor beta chains from one sample in a study of Graves' ophthalmopathy and Graves' hyperthyroidism. One entry per CDR3 protein, called by TCRdb with MiXCR from the multiplex PCR reads. The sample holds hundreds of thousands of distinct CDR3 sequences, roughly 40% seen once. The sample taken for sequencing was peripheral blood. Receptors originate from an adult man with Graves' ophthalmopathy. CDR3s include the opening cysteine and the closing phenylalanine or tryptophan. The D gene is left open where the match is weak. A clone size is listed for some rows: how often the clone was seen (once, few, many), or a class if it is expanded.

TRBJ2-7 | TRBV6-5 | NA | 12 | NA | TGTGCCAGCAGTTACGTTCAGGGAAGGCAGTACTTC | CASSYVQGRQYF
TRBJ2-7 | TRBV20-1 | TRBD1 | 11 | many | TGCAGTGCCTGGACAGGGGACGAGCAGTACTTC | CSAWTGDEQYF
TRBJ2-7 | TRBV20-1 | NA | 11 | few | TGCAGTGCCCCCTTCTACTACGAGCAGTACTTC | CSAPFYYEQYF
TRBJ1-5 | TRBV19 | TRBD1 | 16 | few | TGTGCCAGTATCCCAACGACAGGGGGCTGGGGGGAGCCCCAGCATTTT | CASIPTTGGWGEPQHF
TRBJ2-7 | TRBV7-9 | NA | 14 | few | TGTGCCAGCAGCGGTCTAGCTAAGCCCTACGAGCAGTACTTC | CASSGLAKPYEQYF
TRBJ1-5 | TRBV10-3 | NA | 13 | NA | TGTGCCATTCGCCTGGGGGGCAATCAGCCCCAGCATTTT | CAIRLGGNQPQHF
TRBJ1-2 | TRBV29-1 | TRBD1 | 12 | many | TGCAGCGCGGGACAGGACCTTTATGGCTACACCTTC | CSAGQDLYGYTF
TRBJ1-1 | TRBV5-1 | TRBD1 | 15 | many | TGCGCCAGCAGTTCGGGACAGGGTATGAACACTGAAGCTTTCTTT | CASSSGQGMNTEAFF
TRBJ2-7 | TRBV7-2 | TRBD1 | 15 | few | TGTGCCAGCAGCCTTGGGGGGACAGGGAGAACCGAGCAGTACTTC | CASSLGGTGRTEQYF
TRBJ2-7 | TRBV5-1 | TRBD2 | 16 | NA | TGCGCCAGCAGCTTGGTCGCGGGAGGCCCTATGATGGAGCAGTACTTC | CASSLVAGGPMMEQYF
TRBJ2-2 | TRBV7-9 | NA | 14 | few | TGTGCCAGTACGAGCAGGGGCCCGCCCGGGGAGCTGTTTTTT | CASTSRGPPGELFF
TRBJ1-3 | TRBV11-2 | TRBD1 | 18 | few | TGTGCCAGCAGCTTAATTGGGGGACAGAGCGACTCTGGAAACACCATATATTTT | CASSLIGGQSDSGNTIYF
TRBJ2-2 | TRBV7-9 | NA | 13 | NA | TGTGCCAGCAGTTTGATGGGGGCCGGGGAGCTGTTTTTT | CASSLMGAGELFF
TRBJ1-3 | TRBV7-9 | NA | 16 | few | TGTGCCAGCAGCCAAGATCGTCCGGGGGTTGGAAACACCATATATTTT | CASSQDRPGVGNTIYF
TRBJ2-7 | TRBV11-1 | TRBD1 | 14 | NA | TGTGCCAGCAGCCAGATAGGGGGCGAAGACGGGCAGTACTTC | CASSQIGGEDGQYF
TRBJ1-1 | TRBV19 | TRBD1 | 14 | few | TGTGCCACACAAAGGACAGGCGGGATCACTGAAGCTTTCTTT | CATQRTGGITEAFF
TRBJ1-2 | TRBV10-3 | TRBD1 | 14 | NA | TGTGCCATCAGGGCCTCGGGACAGGGCTATGGCTACACCTTC | CAIRASGQGYGYTF
TRBJ2-7 | TRBV7-9 | NA | 15 | many | TGTGCCAGCAGCTTAGCGCAGTTAGTGTCCTCCGAGCAGTACTTC | CASSLAQLVSSEQYF
TRBJ2-5 | TRBV10-3 | TRBD1 | 15 | NA | TGTGCCAGCAGTTCAAGGACAGGGGGCGTGGAGACCCAGTACTTC | CASSSRTGGVETQYF
TRBJ1-4 | TRBV4-1 | NA | 13 | few | TGCGCCAGCAGCCAAGATCGGAGGGTTAAACTGTTTTTT | CASSQDRRVKLFF
TRBJ2-6 | TRBV15 | NA | 13 | NA | TGTGCCACCACCTGGGCAGGGACCAACGTCCTGACTTTC | CATTWAGTNVLTF
TRBJ1-2 | TRBV24-1 | NA | 14 | NA | TGTGCCACCAGTGATTTGAACATACCCCCTGGCTACACCTTC | CATSDLNIPPGYTF
TRBJ1-4 | TRBV6-6 | NA | 13 | few | TGTGCCAGCACCCCGGACAGTGGTGAAAAACTGTTTTTT | CASTPDSGEKLFF
TRBJ2-7 | TRBV19 | NA | 14 | NA | TGTGCCAGTAGTCATGCCGACAGCTGGTACGAGCAGTACTTC | CASSHADSWYEQYF
TRBJ2-1 | TRBV7-3 | NA | 12 | NA | TGTGCCAGCAGTGAAGCCGGCAATGAGCAGTTCTTC | CASSEAGNEQFF
TRBJ1-1 | TRBV11-2 | NA | 15 | few | TGTGCCAGCAGCTTAGGGCCTGAGGGGCACACTGAAGCTTTCTTT | CASSLGPEGHTEAFF
TRBJ1-1 | TRBV2 | NA | 11 | many | TGTGCCAGCAGAGCCGGGCCTGAAGCTTTCTTT | CASRAGPEAFF
TRBJ1-5 | TRBV20-1 | NA | 14 | few | TGCAGTGCGGACCTGAGGGGGACGAACCAGCCCCAGCATTTT | CSADLRGTNQPQHF
TRBJ1-5 | TRBV7-2 | NA | 14 | many | TGTGCCAGCAGCTTAGCGGGCCGGGATCAGCCCCAGCATTTT | CASSLAGRDQPQHF
TRBJ1-2 | TRBV7-9 | TRBD1 | 14 | NA | TGTGCCAGCAGCTTTGCAGGGACAGGGTTAGGCTACACCTTC | CASSFAGTGLGYTF